The sequence of this TCR beta chain was determined in a study of beta chain features in type 1 diabetes. Overall study results and limits: Patients' naive, central memory and Treg TCRB repertoires seemed closer to one another than those of healthy donors.

Germline V gene data show CDR1 as SQVTM and CDR2 as ANQGSEA. V lost 5 bases and J lost 3; bases outside the gene matches: 8. This CDR3 has 15 residues. It was one heparinised blood draw, averaging about 110 mL, that each donor gave. Cells sorted by CD45RO/CCR7/CD25/CD127/CD95/CD27 comprised CD4+ naive, central memory, regulatory and stem cell-like memory cells. In its sample, this clone was seen many times. Antigen: not known. Of the isolated RNA, all was reverse transcribed, and so the sequenced material was expressed TCRB transcripts. TCRdb's copy holds only in-frame clones and misses some; the assay was immunoSEQ multiplex PCR. Of about 240,000 clones listed, less than 35% are singletons.

The TCR originated in a young man in good health. Source material: central memory CD4+ T cells from blood. The chain uses TRBV29-1 and TRBJ2-3; 10 bases fit TRBD2. Here the CDR3 reads CSVSSPGLATDTQYF. The CDR3 DNA follows: TGCAGCGTTTCATCCCCGGGACTAGCGACAGATACGCAGTATTTT.